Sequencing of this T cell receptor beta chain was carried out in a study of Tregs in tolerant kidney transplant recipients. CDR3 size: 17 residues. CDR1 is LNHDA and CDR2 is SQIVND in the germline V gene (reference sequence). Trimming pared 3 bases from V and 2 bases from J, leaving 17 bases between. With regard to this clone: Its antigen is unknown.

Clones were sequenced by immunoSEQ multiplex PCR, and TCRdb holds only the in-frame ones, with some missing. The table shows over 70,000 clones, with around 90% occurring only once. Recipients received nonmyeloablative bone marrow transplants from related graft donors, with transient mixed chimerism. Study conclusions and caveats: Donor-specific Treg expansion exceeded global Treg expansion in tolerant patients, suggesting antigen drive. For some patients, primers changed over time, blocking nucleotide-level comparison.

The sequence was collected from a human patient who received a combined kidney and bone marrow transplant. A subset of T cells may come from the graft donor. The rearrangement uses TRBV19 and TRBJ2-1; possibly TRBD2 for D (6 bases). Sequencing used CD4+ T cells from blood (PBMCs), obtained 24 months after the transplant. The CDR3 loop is CASSIFFVAGTYNEQFF. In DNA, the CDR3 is TGTGCCAGTAGTATCTTTTTTGTGGCGGGAACCTACAATGAGCAGTTCTTC.